One and the same sample provided the 8 T cell receptor beta chains below, sequenced in a study of lymphopenia after photon versus proton radiotherapy. Sequencing used immunoSEQ multiplex PCR; TCRdb keeps in-frame clones, though not all of them. The sample consists of more than 15,000 clones, roughly 86% of them appearing once. The input for sequencing was peripheral blood, taken from a patient treated with photon-based radiotherapy. These receptor sequences come from a woman aged 45-59 years with pancreatic cancer.

The CDR3 is CSARTGPFYNEQFF. CDR3 sequence (DNA): TGCAGCGCAAGGACAGGGCCCTTTTACAATGAGCAGTTCTTC. The V and J genes are TRBV29-1 and TRBJ2-1, with TRBD1 identical over 8 bases. CDR1 is SQVTM and CDR2 is ANQGSEA in the germline V gene. Trimming cost V 7 bases and J 4 bases; bases outside gene matches: 9. The CDR3 is 14 residues long.

The gene calls are TRBV6-1 and TRBJ1-1; a weak D match, TRBD1 (6 bases). From germline, CDR1 is MNHNS and CDR2 SASEGT. Trimming stripped 5 bases from V and 10 bases from J, with 14 bases between. The CDR3 sequence is 12 residues long. CDR3 nucleotides: TGTGCCAGCAGTCCACGGAGCAGGGGAGCTTTCTTT. Its protein product is CASSPRSRGAFF.

The chain has TRBV19 and TRBJ2-1; 8 bases line up with TRBD2. V lost 4 bases to trimming and J lost 4 bases; unmatched junction nucleotides: 6. The CDR3 totals 15 residues. Germline loops: CDR1 LNHDA, CDR2 SQIVND (reference sequence). CDR3 in amino acids: CASSNLAGGYNEQFF. In DNA form, the CDR3 reads TGTGCCAGTAGTAATCTAGCGGGCGGTTACAATGAGCAGTTCTTC.

The V gene is TRBV4-2, the J gene TRBJ1-3; the D is unclear. Germline CDR1 and CDR2: LGHNA and YNFKEQ. The CDR3 covers 16 residues. V lost 0 bases to trimming and J lost 1 base, with 10 bases between them. CDR3 sequence reads: CASSQETGISGNTIYF. CDR3 sequence (DNA): TGTGCCAGCAGCCAAGAAACCGGGATTTCTGGAAACACCATATATTTT.

This clone was found once. V usage is TRBV4-1 and J usage is TRBJ1-4, with 9 nucleotides matching TRBD1. V was pared by 0 bases and J by 7 bases, with 12 bases of the junction left unmatched. Germline-derived CDR1 and CDR2 are MGHRA and YSYEKL. The CDR3 is 18 amino acids. DNA for the CDR3: TGCGCCAGCAGCCAAGATGTACAGGGGGCGAATCCGAGTGAAAAACTGTTTTTT. It is translated as CASSQDVQGANPSEKLFF.

V and J are TRBV5-1 and TRBJ2-7; 9 bases align to TRBD1. This CDR3 contains 15 residues. Germline CDR1 SGHRS, CDR2 YFSETQ. Trimming took 4 bases from V and 5 from J; bases not matched to a gene: 10. CDR3 bases: TGCGCCAGCAGCCTATCGGGGACAGGGACAAACGAGCAGTACTTC. It encodes CASSLSGTGTNEQYF.

The V and J genes are TRBV5-1 and TRBJ1-4; maybe TRBD1 (5 bases). The CDR3 extends over 17 amino acids. The germline CDR1 and CDR2 sequences are SGHRS and YFSETQ. Trimming left V 4 bases short and J 4 bases short, with 20 bases between. CDR3 loop: CASSDAIGADDNEKLFF. In nucleotides, the CDR3 is TGCGCCAGCAGCGATGCTATAGGGGCCGATGATAATGAAAAACTGTTTTTT.

The J gene is TRBJ2-3, the V gene TRBV7-2; possible D gene TRBD1, 6 bases. Germline assignment: CDR1 SGHTA and CDR2 FQGNSA. V was clipped by 1 base and J by 6 bases, with 14 bases between them. CDR3 length: 15 amino acids. CDR3 DNA: TGTGCCAGCAGCTTAGGGGGGCGAAGTAGGGATACGCAGTATTTT. Amino acids: CASSLGGRSRDTQYF.